These 5 T cell receptor beta chains share one sample of origin, sequenced in a study of identical twins. TCRdb processed the 5' RACE reads anew with MiXCR; each CDR3 protein has one entry. The table lists 500,000 to 600,000 distinct CDR3 sequences, approximately 22% of them singletons. The same sample was also used in a study of T cells expressing NK-cell markers.

The source material was CD4+ T cells sorted from blood. The source of these receptors is a woman between 18 and 29 years old in good health.

This chain joins TRBV14 and TRBJ1-2; 7 nucleotides line up with TRBD1. CDR3 length: 15 amino acids. Trimming cost V 2 bases and J 8 bases; bases outside gene matches: 11. Germline CDR1 is SGHDN and CDR2 is FVKESK. This chain's CDR3 is CASSQRTGLGRGYTF. The CDR3 coding sequence is TGTGCCAGCAGCCAACGGACAGGTCTCGGTCGGGGCTACACCTTC.

This clonotype appeared a few times. The chain carries TRBV20-1 and TRBJ2-1; the match to TRBD2 covers 12 bases. There are 18 residues in the CDR3. J was trimmed by 8 bases and V by 1 base; bases with no gene match: 15. The germline gives CDR1 DFQATT, CDR2 SNEGSKA (reference sequence). The CDR3 loop reads CSARALASSGRARDEQFF. Written as DNA, the CDR3 is TGCAGTGCTAGAGCTCTTGCTTCTAGCGGGAGGGCCCGTGATGAGCAGTTCTTC.

The chain combines TRBV12-3 or TRBV12-4 with TRBJ2-7, with D tentatively TRBD1 (6 bases). V lost 3 bases and J 2 bases, leaving 14 bases between the germline ends. The CDR3 length is 15 residues. CDR3 DNA: TGTGCCAGCAGTTTTTTCGGGACAAGAGCCTACGAGCAGTACTTC. Encoded protein: CASSFFGTRAYEQYF.

This clonotype has a handful of counts. V is TRBV10-3 and J is TRBJ2-1, with D perhaps matching TRBD1 or TRBD2 (5 bases each). Trimming stripped 3 bases from V and 7 bases from J, with 16 bases between. The CDR3 consists of 15 residues. Germline V gene lookup returns CDR1 ENHRY and CDR2 SYGVKD. The CDR3 loop reads CAISEGAQGGNEQFF. CDR3 sequence (DNA): TGTGCCATCAGTGAAGGAGCGCAGGGCGGGAATGAGCAGTTCTTC.

The CDR3 DNA reads TGTGCCAGCAGTTACGTGGGTGTGGGTCAGCCCCAGCATTTT. This encodes CASSYVGVGQPQHF. J is TRBJ1-5 and V is TRBV6-2 or TRBV6-3; D is undetermined. Trimming pared 2 bases from V and 6 bases from J, leaving 11 bases between. Germline V gene data show CDR1 as MNHEY and CDR2 as SVGEGT. The CDR3 extends over 14 amino acids.